The 15 T cell receptor beta chains below come from one sample, sequenced in a study of human T cells and chemical hapten exposure. The time point here: patch test 3, about 24 weeks after DPC sensitization. The treatment: therapeutic diphenylcyclopropenone sensitization with weekly scalp DPC. TCRdb re-called the RACE reads through MiXCR, storing one row per CDR3 protein. The sample shows about 82,000 distinct CDR3 sequences, 10% to 15% of them seen only once. Specimen: whole blood, collected in connection with sensitization to the hapten diphenylcyclopropenone (DPC). These receptors were taken from a woman aged 45-65 years with alopecia areata. Some clones in this sample may be carry-over from other donors' samples.

The rearrangement uses TRBV6-2 or TRBV6-3 and TRBJ2-1, with TRBD2 matching over 11 bases. This CDR3 has 15 amino acids. Trimming at V came to 6 bases and at J to 9 bases, leaving 10 bases not matched to a gene. Per the germline V gene, CDR1 is MNHEY and CDR2 is SVGEGT. In DNA, the CDR3 is TGTGCCAGCAGGCTCACTAGCGGGAGCTCGAGTGAGCAGTTCTTC. Its protein is CASRLTSGSSSEQFF.

This clonotype was seen only a few times. The CDR3 region has the DNA TGTGCCAGCAGCCTGGACTTTAACCAAGAGACCCAGTACTTC. This sequence encodes CASSLDFNQETQYF. This chain uses TRBV11-2 with TRBJ2-5; D perhaps matches TRBD2 (5 bases). Germline CDR1 and CDR2: SGHAT and FQNNGV. V was trimmed by 5 bases and J by 0 bases, leaving 10 bases between them. This CDR3 is built from 14 residues.

This clonotype was counted a few times. The rearrangement uses TRBV20-1 and TRBJ1-3; no definite D call. With 6 bases removed from V and 7 bases from J, the gap between germline ends came to 13 bases. The CDR3 totals 12 residues. The V gene's germline CDR1 is DFQATT and CDR2 SNEGSKA (reference sequence). DNA for the CDR3: TGCAGTGCCCCTCTAGCCGGGAACACCATATATTTT. Encoded protein: CSAPLAGNTIYF.

This clonotype was recorded at least ten times. The genes are TRBV12-3 or TRBV12-4 and TRBJ2-5, with 8 bases fitting TRBD1. The V gene end was trimmed by 5 bases and the J gene end by 5 bases; junction bases not matched to a gene: 4. CDR3 length: 13 residues. This CDR3 reads CASSPGGAETQYF. CDR3 DNA sequence: TGTGCCAGCAGTCCAGGGGGCGCGGAGACCCAGTACTTC.

This clonotype has more than one count but fewer than ten. This chain links TRBV5-1 with TRBJ2-5, with TRBD2 matching over 9 bases. With V trimmed by 0 bases and J by 4 bases, 7 bases remained unmatched. The CDR3 sequence is 16 residues long. CDR1 and CDR2 (germline): SGHRS, YFSETQ. In DNA, the CDR3 is TGCGCCAGCAGCTTGGCGACGCGGGAGGGCGGAGAGACCCAGTACTTC. Protein: CASSLATREGGETQYF.

This chain links TRBV2 with TRBJ2-7; no definite D call. Per the germline V gene, CDR1 is SNHLY and CDR2 is FYNNEI. CDR3 length equals 16 residues. V lost 4 bases, J lost 0 bases, and 16 bases lay in between. Here the CDR3 reads CASSVLSASLSYEQYF. Written as DNA, the CDR3 is TGTGCCAGCAGTGTGTTGAGCGCGTCGCTCTCCTACGAGCAGTACTTC.

This clonotype has at least ten counts. The CDR3 nucleotides read TGTGCCAGCAGTTTATCCGCAGATACGCAGTATTTT. Amino acids: CASSLSADTQYF. J is TRBJ2-3 and V is TRBV12-3 or TRBV12-4; the D is unclear. With 2 bases removed from V and 4 bases from J, the gap between germline ends came to 4 bases. This CDR3 comprises 12 residues.

This clonotype was seen repeatedly, ten times or more. The rearrangement links TRBV7-7 to TRBJ2-2; D is undetermined. The CDR3 has 13 residues. Germline CDR1 reads SSHAT; CDR2 reads FNYEAQ (reference sequence). V was trimmed by 2 bases and J by 5 bases, leaving 6 bases between them. The CDR3 DNA sequence: TGTGCCAGCAGCTTAAGAGAGACCGGGGAGCTGTTTTTT. This gives the protein CASSLRETGELFF.

V and J are TRBV12-3 or TRBV12-4 and TRBJ1-1; 7 bases align to TRBD1. V gave up 6 bases and J gave up 5 bases; unmatched junction bases: 9. The length of the CDR3 is 14 residues. CDR3 sequence: CASRHTDRDTEAFF. The CDR3 bases are TGTGCCAGCAGGCACACCGACAGGGATACTGAAGCTTTCTTT.

This clonotype was picked up many times. This chain uses TRBV20-1 with TRBJ2-1, with 11 bases lining up with TRBD2. The CDR3 contains 15 residues. J was trimmed by 3 bases and V by 2 bases; bases with no gene match: 3. The germline V gene encodes CDR1 DFQATT and CDR2 SNEGSKA (reference sequence). CDR3 in DNA: TGCAGTGCTAGACCACTAGCGGGAGTCTACAATGAGCAGTTCTTC. The encoded protein is CSARPLAGVYNEQFF.

This sequence joins TRBV12-3 or TRBV12-4 and TRBJ2-3; the D is unclear. Trimming removed 5 bases from V and 2 bases from J, with 20 bases in between. The CDR3 has 17 residues. Here the CDR3 reads CASSPSHTAAITDTQYF. CDR3 nucleotides: TGTGCCAGCAGTCCTTCCCACACCGCCGCTATCACAGATACGCAGTATTTT.

This clonotype was counted only a few times. The chain recombines TRBV10-2 with TRBJ2-2; D is perhaps TRBD2 (6 bases). The CDR3 totals 12 residues. The V and J ends lost 6 bases and 6 bases respectively, with 8 bases between them. Germline V gene data show CDR1 as WSHSY and CDR2 as SAAADI. The CDR3 protein is CASRLASGELFF. DNA of the CDR3: TGCGCCAGCAGACTAGCCTCCGGGGAGCTGTTTTTT.

In this sample, this clonotype turned up many times. This chain uses TRBV6-2 or TRBV6-3 with TRBJ1-1; TRBD1 agrees at 9 bases. Trimming took 5 bases from V and 5 from J; bases not matched to a gene: 15. The CDR3 contains 17 residues. Germline CDR1 and CDR2: MNHEY and SVGEGT. The CDR3 bases are TGTGCCAGCAGTACCACTCGGGGAAACAGGGGGCGGACTGAAGCTTTCTTT. This gives the protein CASSTTRGNRGRTEAFF.

This chain uses TRBV15 with TRBJ2-3; 10 nucleotides agree with TRBD2. The trim removed 1 base at V and 1 base at J, leaving 8 bases unmatched. Looked up from germline, CDR1 is LNHNV and CDR2 is YYDKDF (reference sequence). CDR3 length: 18 residues. The CDR3 loop is CATSRVVTGTSGTDTQYF. CDR3 in DNA: TGTGCCACCAGCAGAGTTGTGACTGGGACTAGCGGCACAGATACGCAGTATTTT.

Ten or more counts support this clonotype. The rearrangement joins TRBV3-1 to TRBJ2-7; D is undetermined. CDR1 and CDR2 (germline): LGHDT, YNNKEL (reference sequence). V was shortened by 4 bases and J by 2 bases, with 15 bases between the two germline ends. The CDR3 runs to 15 residues. The CDR3 reads CASSLSGRLAYEQYF. CDR3 bases: TGTGCCAGCAGCCTGTCCGGTCGACTGGCCTACGAGCAGTACTTC.